The rows below give T cell receptor beta chains drawn from one sample of a study of shared clonotypes between healthy human individuals. Sequencing used immunoSEQ multiplex PCR; TCRdb keeps in-frame clones, though not all of them. This table has about 2.3 million clones, approximately 93% appearing once. Sequencing was performed on naive CD4+ T cells from PBMCs. The receptors shown here come from a young man in good health. Some clones in this sample may be carry-over from other donors' samples. Each CDR3 is given with its conserved first and last residue. The order of the fields is clone size, V gene, D gene, J gene, CDR3 protein, CDR3 DNA. The D gene is left open where the match is weak. Only some rows state a clone size, as once, few, many or a class for expanded clones.

-	TRBV7-9	-	TRBJ2-3	CASSDLMDTQYF	TGTGCCAGCAGCGACCTGATGGATACGCAGTATTTT
-	TRBV2	TRBD1	TRBJ2-7	CASSEEVTGAYEQYF	TGTGCCAGCAGTGAAGAGGTGACAGGGGCCTACGAGCAGTACTTC
-	TRBV5-1	TRBD2	TRBJ2-5	CASSTGLAGGETQYF	TGCGCCAGCAGCACGGGACTAGCGGGAGGAGAGACCCAGTACTTC
-	TRBV25-1	-	TRBJ2-7	CASSDPGDHSYEQYF	TGTGCCAGCAGTGATCCGGGAGACCACTCCTACGAGCAGTATTTC
-	TRBV14	-	TRBJ2-2	CASSQGGILAGELFF	TGTGCCAGCAGCCAAGGCGGAATCCTGGCCGGGGAGCTGTTTTTT
-	TRBV7-6	-	TRBJ2-1	CASSSGPSRYNEQFF	TGTGCCAGCAGCTCGGGACCCTCGCGCTACAATGAGCAGTTCTTC
-	TRBV6-1	-	TRBJ2-3	CASRRDRTDTQYF	TGTGCCAGCAGACGGGACCGCACAGATACGCAGTATTTT
-	TRBV7-8	-	TRBJ1-2	CASSTRTVSGYTF	TGTGCCAGCAGCACCCGGACAGTCTCCGGCTACACCTTC
-	TRBV7-3	-	TRBJ2-7	CASSLTGANEQYF	TGTGCCAGCAGCTTAACAGGGGCGAACGAGCAGTACTTC
-	TRBV2	-	TRBJ1-5	CASSARRTAYNQPQHF	TGTGCCAGCAGTGCCAGGAGGACAGCCTACAATCAGCCCCAGCATTTT
-	TRBV9	TRBD1	TRBJ2-2	CASSLTRDRGLNTGELFF	TGTGCCAGCAGCTTAACCCGGGACAGGGGGCTGAACACCGGGGAGCTGTTTTTT
-	TRBV25-1	-	TRBJ2-7	CASNGPGSPSYEQYF	TGTGCCAGCAATGGCCCGGGCAGCCCCTCCTACGAGCAGTACTTC
-	TRBV10-1	-	TRBJ2-3	CASSTGSTDTQYF	TGCGCCAGCAGTACCGGTAGCACAGATACGCAGTATTTT
-	TRBV9	TRBD2	TRBJ2-1	CASSVAFLAGDNNEQFF	TGTGCCAGCAGCGTAGCTTTTTTAGCGGGAGATAACAATGAGCAGTTCTTC
-	TRBV7-2	-	TRBJ2-5	CASSTTGHQETQYF	TGTGCCAGCAGCACCACAGGGCACCAAGAGACCCAGTACTTC
-	TRBV5-6	TRBD1	TRBJ2-2	CASSFGADRGGTGELFF	TGTGCCAGCAGCTTTGGGGCGGACAGGGGTGGCACCGGGGAGCTGTTTTTT
-	TRBV5-1	TRBD2	TRBJ2-3	CASREGSGTWGTQYF	TGCGCCAGCAGAGAGGGAAGCGGGACCTGGGGTACGCAGTATTTT
-	TRBV30	-	TRBJ2-3	CAWTVTPSTDTQYF	TGTGCCTGGACGGTGACACCTAGCACAGATACGCAGTATTTT
-	TRBV5-6	TRBD1	TRBJ1-5	CASSRRTGYGNQPQHF	TGTGCCAGCAGCAGGAGGACAGGGTATGGCAATCAGCCCCAGCATTTT
-	TRBV23-1	-	TRBJ2-2	CASIQRILGGELFF	TGCGCCAGCATCCAGCGGATCCTGGGAGGGGAGCTGTTTTTT
-	TRBV10-3	-	TRBJ2-7	CAISESQGGSREQYF	TGTGCCATCAGTGAGTCGCAGGGGGGGTCGAGGGAGCAGTACTTC
-	TRBV5-1	TRBD1	TRBJ2-2	CASQGARNTGELFF	TGCGCATCTCAGGGGGCCCGGAACACCGGGGAGCTGTTTTTT
-	TRBV6-5	-	TRBJ2-1	CASSYSNQGAYNEQFF	TGTGCCAGCAGTTACTCTAATCAGGGAGCTTACAATGAGCAGTTCTTC
-	TRBV28	TRBD2	TRBJ2-7	CASYSGGQAYEQYF	TGTGCCAGCTATAGCGGGGGGCAAGCCTACGAGCAGTACTTC
few	TRBV14	TRBD1	TRBJ1-1	CASSHGGQGAFF	TGTGCCAGCAGCCATGGGGGACAGGGAGCTTTCTTT
once	TRBV5-6	-	TRBJ2-3	CASSLGGEWNTDTQYF	TGTGCCAGCAGCTTGGGCGGGGAGTGGAACACAGATACGCAGTATTTT
-	TRBV18	-	TRBJ1-1	CASSPGEGKAFF	TGTGCCAGCTCACCGGGGGAGGGGAAAGCTTTCTTT
-	TRBV7-2	-	TRBJ1-5	CASSLEGSLYSNQPQHF	TGTGCCAGCAGCTTAGAGGGCAGCCTATATAGCAATCAGCCCCAGCATTTT
-	TRBV29-1	TRBD1	TRBJ1-2	CNVPGTGWRGYTF	TGCAACGTTCCCGGGACAGGGTGGAGAGGCTACACCTTC
-	TRBV7-3	TRBD1	TRBJ2-7	CASSQGAGNEQYF	TGTGCCAGCAGCCAGGGGGCGGGGAACGAGCAGTACTTC
-	TRBV29-1	TRBD2	TRBJ2-7	CSVSGLAESYEQYF	TGCAGCGTTTCGGGACTAGCGGAGTCCTACGAGCAGTACTTC
-	TRBV15	-	TRBJ1-2	CATSRAGGADYGYTF	TGTGCCACCAGCAGGGCCGGGGGGGCCGACTATGGCTACACCTTC
-	TRBV6-1	TRBD1	TRBJ2-2	CASRVDRGRHGELFF	TGTGCCAGCAGAGTAGACAGGGGGCGTCACGGGGAGCTGTTTTTT
-	TRBV15	TRBD1	TRBJ1-4	CATSRGGTGNEKLFF	TGTGCCACCAGCAGAGGCGGGACAGGGAACGAAAAACTGTTTTTT
-	TRBV9	TRBD2	TRBJ2-5	CASSVGPSGVQETQYF	TGTGCCAGCAGCGTCGGGCCCAGCGGGGTCCAAGAGACCCAGTACTTC
-	TRBV12-5	-	TRBJ1-1	CASGFGSNTEAFF	TGTGCTAGTGGTTTTGGCTCGAACACTGAAGCTTTCTTT
-	TRBV11-2	TRBD2	TRBJ2-1	CASSLREGLGTRNEQFF	TGTGCCAGCAGCTTGCGCGAGGGACTAGGGACACGAAATGAGCAGTTCTTC
-	TRBV7-9	-	TRBJ2-2	CASSLVRTGELFF	TGTGCCAGCAGCTTAGTACGCACCGGGGAGCTGTTTTTT
-	TRBV15	-	TRBJ1-1	CATSRDWRAGKVDTEAFF	TGTGCCACCAGCAGAGATTGGAGGGCAGGGAAGGTTGACACTGAAGCTTTCTTT
-	TRBV28	-	TRBJ2-7	CASSFFSGDGYEQYF	TGTGCCAGCAGTTTTTTTTCGGGGGACGGGTACGAGCAGTACTTC